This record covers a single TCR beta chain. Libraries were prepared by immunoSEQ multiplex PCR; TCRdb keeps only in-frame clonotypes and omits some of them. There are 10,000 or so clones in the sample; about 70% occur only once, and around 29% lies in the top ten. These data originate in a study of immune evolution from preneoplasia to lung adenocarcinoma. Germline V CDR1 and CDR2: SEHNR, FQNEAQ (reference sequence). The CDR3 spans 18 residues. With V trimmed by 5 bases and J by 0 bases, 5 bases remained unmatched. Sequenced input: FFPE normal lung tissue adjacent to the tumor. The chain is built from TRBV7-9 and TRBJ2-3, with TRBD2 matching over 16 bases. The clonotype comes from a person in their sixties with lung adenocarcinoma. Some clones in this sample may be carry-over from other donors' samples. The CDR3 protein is CASSDPGLAGGSTDTQYF. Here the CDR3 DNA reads TGTGCCAGCAGCGACCCGGGACTAGCGGGAGGGAGCACAGATACGCAGTATTTT.